The clone carrying this TCR beta chain came up many times. Its antigen is not identified. Individuals with ophthalmopathy presented a Clinical Activity Score of at least 3, a NOSPECS grade of at least 4 and a duration under 3 months. Reasons for excluding patients were uncontrolled infection, other autoimmune disease, pregnancy or lactation. This record belongs to a study of T cells in Graves' hyperthyroidism and ophthalmopathy. General study points: The blood repertoire included most of the expanded thyroid clonotypes above 0.001.

TCR beta CDR3 regions were amplified from RNA transcripts. The primer set for the first-round RT-PCR of the TCR CDR3 was HTBI. Each CDR3 protein gets one entry after TCRdb re-called the multiplex PCR reads with MiXCR. The sample holds a few hundred thousand distinct CDR3 sequences; approximately 15% are singletons and the top ten take 20%. The TCR originated in a woman in her 30s with Graves' ophthalmopathy. Sequenced sample: blood.

CDR3 amino acids: CASGPGTRNTEAFF. As DNA, the CDR3 is TGTGCCAGTGGCCCCGGGACCCGTAACACTGAAGCTTTCTTT. The chain couples TRBV7-2 to TRBJ1-1, with a possible D match to TRBD1 (5 bases). This CDR3 spans 14 amino acids. From germline, CDR1 is SGHTA and CDR2 FQGNSA. The V and J ends lost 9 bases and 2 bases respectively, with 16 bases between them.